A selection of T cell receptor beta chains follows, all from one sample in a study of PD-1 blockade in mismatch repair-deficient tumors. Using immunoSEQ multiplex PCR, the repertoire was profiled, and TCRdb retains in-frame clones only, with some absent. Of 90,000 to 120,000 clones in the sample, about four fifths are singletons; the top ten hold around 5.8%. This sample comprised peripheral blood, obtained approximately 35 weeks after starting pembrolizumab. These receptors all come from an adult with mismatch repair-deficient cancer. The CDR3 runs from the conserved cysteine through the conserved F or W.

J | V | CDR3
TRBJ1-5 | TRBV5-5 | CASSTRDESNQPQHF
TRBJ2-7 | TRBV5-4 | CASSLAPLPLTYEQYF
TRBJ1-2 | TRBV6-5 | CASSSLVAGYTF
TRBJ1-2 | TRBV28 | CASSTLGQGNYGYTF
TRBJ1-5 | TRBV6-5 | CASNSGRPNQPQHF
TRBJ1-3 | TRBV30 | CAWSGAVAGNTIYF
TRBJ2-7 | TRBV7-2 | CASSLSTESYEQYF
TRBJ1-2 | TRBV4-1 | CASSQVGGDGYTF
TRBJ1-3 | TRBV7-9 | CASSSAASGNTIYF
TRBJ1-1 | TRBV28 | CASSLAWGGTEAFF
TRBJ2-2 | TRBV5-1 | CASSFSVGDTGELFF
TRBJ2-5 | TRBV7-8 | CASSLGGAGVRETQYF
TRBJ2-7 | TRBV28 | CASSRTSLYEQYF
TRBJ1-4 | TRBV28 | CASSFRGRNNEKLFF
TRBJ1-2 | TRBV28 | CASSLNDRNYGYTF
TRBJ2-3 | TRBV20-1 | CSARQGDTQYF
TRBJ1-2 | TRBV30 | CAWGTGVGYGYTF
TRBJ1-4 | TRBV5-1 | CASSLGTATNEKLFF
TRBJ2-1 | TRBV5-8 | CASSRGTYNEQFF
TRBJ2-2 | TRBV11-3 | CATPRNTGELFF
TRBJ2-5 | TRBV18 | CASSPQGQKETQYF
TRBJ1-2 | TRBV27 | CASSLLGGVLGYTF
TRBJ2-1 | TRBV30 | CAWSGGGGLNEQFF
TRBJ2-3 | TRBV14 | CASSPLGSTDTQYF
TRBJ1-2 | TRBV11-3 | CASSSTVYGYTF
TRBJ1-1 | TRBV30 | CAWTVDSLNTEAFF
TRBJ2-2 | TRBV7-3 | CASSPGTSGPTGELFF
TRBJ2-5 | TRBV4-3 | CASSQDPGRAETQYF
TRBJ2-3 | TRBV7-2 | CASSPEGGSLPDTQYF
TRBJ2-3 | TRBV6-4 | CASSARGGTQYF
TRBJ2-5 | TRBV29-1 | CSAVGGRFGETQYF
TRBJ2-7 | TRBV2 | CASSPRDSYEQYF
TRBJ2-2 | TRBV5-1 | CASSWTGGSTGELFF
TRBJ1-1 | TRBV7-9 | CASSLARGNTEAFF
TRBJ1-3 | TRBV18 | CASSPAVLVDTIYF
TRBJ2-5 | TRBV14 | CASSRQETQYF
TRBJ2-2 | TRBV7-8 | CASSLAGLNTGELFF